One sample yielded the 20 T cell receptor beta chains listed below, sequenced in a study of identical twins (dated by TCRdb to 2016 to 2017). The library was obtained by 5' RACE. The sample was run on an Illumina HiSeq 2000. TCRdb passed the public sequencing reads through fastp at Q25 and MiXCR, retaining productive beta sequences. Every CDR3 protein is listed once, alongside the most common genes and DNA of its rows. The sample records about 520,000 distinct CDR3 sequences, roughly a fifth of which are singletons. The ten largest clones capture roughly 0.91% of the sample. The same sample was also studied in work on T cells expressing NK-cell markers.

What was sequenced was CD4+ T cells sorted from blood. The receptor source for this set is a woman aged 18-29 years in good health.

This sequence joins TRBV15 and TRBJ2-2; D gene ambiguous. V shed 0 bases and J shed 0 bases, with 5 bases lying between them. Germline loops: CDR1 LNHNV, CDR2 YYDKDF (reference sequence). The CDR3 contains 15 residues. DNA for the CDR3: TGTGCCACCAGCAGAGACACGTCGAACACCGGGGAGCTGTTTTTT. Protein sequence: CATSRDTSNTGELFF.

This clonotype was counted a few times. The chain links TRBV28 to TRBJ1-2, with D perhaps matching TRBD1 (5 bases). V was shortened by 5 bases and J by 0 bases, with 13 bases between the two germline ends. The CDR3 runs 15 residues. The germline CDR1 and CDR2 sequences are MDHEN and SYDVKM. The CDR3, as DNA: TGTGCCAGCAGTACTACAGGCAGGGCTAACTATGGCTACACCTTC. Protein: CASSTTGRANYGYTF.

The chain combines TRBV12-3 or TRBV12-4 with TRBJ2-2, with D possibly TRBD2 on 5 matching bases. The CDR3 consists of 13 residues. V lost 3 bases, J lost 8 bases, and 10 bases lay in between. The CDR3 spells CASSFRGGGELFF. The CDR3 DNA reads as TGTGCCAGCAGTTTCCGAGGAGGAGGGGAGCTGTTTTTT.

The chain recombines TRBV6-1 with TRBJ1-3; a possible D gene is TRBD1 (5 bases). Germline CDR1 and CDR2: MNHNS and SASEGT. The CDR3 covers 14 residues. Trimming pared 5 bases from V and 4 bases from J, leaving 12 bases between. The CDR3, as DNA: TGTGCCAGCAGTCGGGGCCCGCCAGGAAACACCATATATTTT. Protein: CASSRGPPGNTIYF.

This clonotype was observed a handful of times. The rearrangement joins TRBV6-5 to TRBJ1-2; D is unresolved. Looked up from germline, CDR1 is MNHEY and CDR2 is SVGAGI. V dropped 0 bases and J dropped 2 bases, with 10 bases sitting between them. This CDR3 has 15 amino acids. This CDR3 is CASSYSDVGNYGYTF. For the CDR3, the DNA is TGTGCCAGCAGTTACTCGGACGTCGGGAACTATGGCTACACCTTC.

The V call is TRBV20-1, the J call TRBJ1-2; D is unresolved. This CDR3 is built from 13 residues. V gave up 5 bases and J gave up 2 bases, with 12 bases separating them. Germline lookup yields CDR1 DFQATT and CDR2 SNEGSKA (reference sequence). Written as DNA, the CDR3 is TGCAGTGCTCCCGCGAGAACCAACTATGGCTACACCTTC. This gives the protein CSAPARTNYGYTF.

The DNA of the CDR3 is TGTGCCATCCAGCTGAACAATGAGCAGTTCTTC. This translates into CAIQLNNEQFF. The chain links TRBV10-3 to TRBJ2-1; D uncertain. CDR1 and CDR2 from the germline V gene are ENHRY and SYGVKD. This CDR3 spans 11 amino acids. The V end lost 8 bases, the J end lost 5 bases, and 7 bases lay between the germline ends.

The chain recombines TRBV20-1 with TRBJ2-3, with 8 positions matching TRBD2. V shed 3 bases, J shed 4 bases, and the junction held 6 bases outside the gene matches. Germline CDR1 and CDR2: DFQATT and SNEGSKA (reference sequence). This CDR3 spans 14 amino acids. Here the CDR3 reads CSASRGGTADTQYF. For the CDR3, the DNA is TGCAGTGCTAGTCGGGGGGGCACGGCAGATACGCAGTATTTT.

This clonotype has ten or more counts. The rearrangement joins TRBV3-1 to TRBJ2-7; perhaps TRBD2 as D (5 bases). From germline, CDR1 is LGHDT and CDR2 YNNKEL (reference sequence). The CDR3 is made up of 13 amino acids. V was cut by 0 bases and J by 9 bases, with 12 bases left in between. The CDR3 bases are TGTGCCAGCAGCCAAGATAGGAGCGGAACGCAGTACTTC. Translated, it gives CASSQDRSGTQYF.

V is TRBV5-1 and J is TRBJ2-7, with D maybe TRBD1 (5 bases). CDR1 SGHRS and CDR2 YFSETQ come from the germline V gene. The CDR3 totals 12 residues. Trimming pared 3 bases from V and 5 bases from J, leaving 9 bases between. The CDR3 sequence is CASSYQGHEQYF. CDR3 nucleotide sequence: TGCGCCAGCAGCTATCAGGGTCACGAGCAGTACTTC. Filled out from reference TRBV5-1 and TRBJ2-7, the complete variable domain reads KAGVTQTPRYLIKTRGQQVTLSCSPISGHRSVSWYQQTPGQGLQFLFEYFSETQRNKGNFPGRFSGRQFSNSRSEMNVSTLELGDSALYLCASSYQGHEQYFGPGTRLTVT.

This chain uses TRBV6-1 with TRBJ2-1; TRBD2 matches 9 bases. The V gene's germline CDR1 is MNHNS and CDR2 SASEGT. V trimming: 8 bases; J trimming: 8 bases; junction bases outside the gene matches: 7. The CDR3 sequence is 13 residues long. The DNA of the CDR3 is TGTGCCAGCTCTAGCGGGGAGGTGGATGAGCAGTTCTTC. It encodes CASSSGEVDEQFF.

The sample holds a few counts of this clonotype. V gene TRBV20-1 combines with J gene TRBJ2-1; 13 positions agree with TRBD2. This CDR3 has 14 residues. V lost 1 base to trimming and J lost 8 bases; unmatched junction nucleotides: 2. CDR1 is DFQATT, CDR2 SNEGSKA, per germline (reference sequence). CDR3 bases: TGCAGTGCTAGAGGGACTAGCGGGAGCGATGAGCAGTTCTTC. Amino acids: CSARGTSGSDEQFF.

This chain uses TRBV9 with TRBJ2-7; D tentatively reads TRBD1 or TRBD2 (5 bases each). V shed 0 bases and J shed 4 bases, with 11 bases lying between them. Germline CDR1 and CDR2: SGDLS and YYNGEE. The CDR3 spans 14 residues. The CDR3 DNA reads as TGTGCCAGCAGCGTAGAGTCCGGGGCATACGAGCAGTACTTC. Its translation is CASSVESGAYEQYF.

This clonotype was seen repeatedly, ten times or more. CDR3 residues: CSARKSSYNSPLHF. CDR3 sequence (DNA): TGCAGTGCTAGAAAGAGCTCCTATAATTCACCCCTCCACTTT. This chain connects TRBV20-1 to TRBJ1-6; unclear D gene. Germline loops: CDR1 DFQATT, CDR2 SNEGSKA (reference sequence). The length of the CDR3 is 14 residues. The ends were cut back, 2 bases at V and 0 bases at J, with 5 bases in the middle.

This chain uses TRBV3-1 with TRBJ1-2, with D possibly matching TRBD1 (5 bases). The germline V gene has CDR1 LGHDT and CDR2 YNNKEL (reference sequence). CDR3 length: 12 residues. V lost 6 bases, J lost 10 bases, and 15 bases lay in between. CDR3: CASRDGTGLYTF. CDR3 DNA: TGTGCCAGCAGGGATGGAACAGGCCTCTACACCTTC.

This clonotype was recorded at least ten times. V usage is TRBV20-1 and J usage is TRBJ2-7; 10 bases are shared with TRBD1. Germline CDR1 DFQATT, CDR2 SNEGSKA (reference sequence). The J segment lost 2 bases and the V segment lost 3 bases, leaving 4 bases of the junction unmatched. CDR3 size: 14 residues. For the CDR3, the DNA is TGCAGTGCTAGTAGGGGACAGGGGACCTACGAGCAGTACTTC. Protein product: CSASRGQGTYEQYF.

J is TRBJ1-2 and V is TRBV29-1; TRBD1 might be the D (6 bases). The CDR3 length is 16 residues. The germline V gene has CDR1 SQVTM and CDR2 ANQGSEA. The V end lost 0 bases, the J end lost 4 bases, and 18 bases lay between the germline ends. CDR3 protein: CSVEDAWDIGGYGYTF. In DNA, the CDR3 is TGCAGCGTTGAAGACGCTTGGGACATAGGGGGCTATGGCTACACCTTC.

The CDR3 sequence is CSARDPGRGSPLHF. CDR3 DNA sequence: TGCAGTGCTAGAGATCCAGGGCGAGGTTCACCCCTCCACTTT. The chain is built from TRBV20-1 and TRBJ1-6, with D possibly TRBD1 on 5 matching bases. The V gene lost 0 bases and the J gene lost 9 bases, with 12 bases spanning the gap. The V gene's germline CDR1 is DFQATT and CDR2 SNEGSKA (reference sequence). This CDR3 has 14 amino acids.

This clonotype has only a few counts. CDR3 bases: TGTGCCAGCAGCAGAGCGGCCCTAAGCACAGATACGCAGTATTTT. This gives the protein CASSRAALSTDTQYF. The V gene is TRBV5-5, the J gene TRBJ2-3; possible D gene TRBD2, 5 bases. The CDR3 has 15 amino acids. V was shortened by 4 bases and J by 0 bases, with 12 bases between the two germline ends. CDR1 and CDR2 (germline): SGHKS, YYEKEE (reference sequence).

This clonotype showed up just a few times. V usage is TRBV5-1 and J usage is TRBJ2-3; D call uncertain. The CDR3 contains 14 residues. The germline gives CDR1 SGHRS, CDR2 YFSETQ. V dropped 1 base and J dropped 6 bases, with 12 bases sitting between them. The CDR3 protein is CASSLPAQYDTQYF. The CDR3 bases are TGCGCCAGCAGCTTGCCCGCCCAATATGATACGCAGTATTTT.